A selection of T cell receptor beta chains follows, all from one sample in a study of T cells expressing NK-cell markers. TCRdb reprocessed the 5' RACE reads and reports one entry per CDR3 protein, with no DNA. Its listing shows some 440,000 distinct CDR3 sequences. The sample consisted of blood T cells: a sorted CD56 or NKG2C T cell subset, CD4+ or CD8+ T cells, or bulk PBMC T cells (not recorded which). Every receptor here comes from a woman in her 50s in good health. CDR3s include the opening cysteine and the closing phenylalanine or tryptophan.

v_call,j_call,cdr3_aa
TRBV28,TRBJ1-4,CASSLGGVGEKLFF
TRBV7-3,TRBJ2-3,CASSLGGLGRDTQYF
TRBV11-1,TRBJ2-3,CASSLYELTSGRAEADTQYF
TRBV24-1,TRBJ2-1,CATSEGGLAVEQFF
TRBV15,TRBJ2-3,CATSRTPRGSGGTDTQYF
TRBV11-3,TRBJ2-4,CASSPTTGPGNIQYF
TRBV12-3/TRBV12-4,TRBJ2-1,CATQRAPSSGQFF
TRBV24-1,TRBJ2-1,CATSDRTAGANEQFF
TRBV25-1,TRBJ2-3,CASSDKYTQYF
TRBV5-1,TRBJ2-3,CASSTRQGQAASRRNTQYF
TRBV6-5,TRBJ1-4,CASSGRGTGVEKLFF
TRBV6-6,TRBJ2-3,CASIGSGPFADTQYF
TRBV5-6,TRBJ2-3,CASSAGRNTQYF
TRBV15,TRBJ2-6,CATRRAGANVLTF
TRBV6-6,TRBJ2-1,CASRSVPGLAKYSSYNEQFF
TRBV6-1,TRBJ2-4,CASSVPGLAKNIQYF
TRBV6-1,TRBJ2-7,CASRTSGTHRGEQYF
TRBV14,TRBJ2-3,CASSPLRANTDTQYF
TRBV12-3/TRBV12-4,TRBJ1-5,CASSLRGASSNQPQHF
TRBV20-1,TRBJ2-3,CSASPRARTDTQYF
TRBV15,TRBJ1-5,CATSRLQGQGRQPQHF
TRBV19,TRBJ2-7,CASNGGAYEQYF
TRBV12-3/TRBV12-4,TRBJ1-2,CASSPEDSYGYTF
TRBV28,TRBJ2-3,CASSVRARRTQYF
TRBV24-1,TRBJ2-5,CATSDPRRGVGETQYF
TRBV15,TRBJ2-3,CATSRWRTGTSTDTQYF
TRBV5-1,TRBJ2-7,CASKDNSYEQYF
TRBV5-1,TRBJ1-3,CASSLFSGGGNTIYF
TRBV29-1,TRBJ1-2,CSVGLGAQGYTF
TRBV12-3/TRBV12-4,TRBJ1-2,CASSLDRSYGYTF
TRBV3-1,TRBJ2-5,CASSQVGDRNGETQYF
TRBV9,TRBJ2-2,CASSVRLGSGELFF
TRBV9,TRBJ2-7,CASSPNFREQYF
TRBV10-3,TRBJ2-7,CAINPTGGGGEQYF
TRBV12-3/TRBV12-4,TRBJ2-1,CASSFRAGVGNEQFF
TRBV4-1,TRBJ1-6,CASSQETRPVNSPLHF
TRBV7-9,TRBJ1-5,CASSFSGTGVDSNQPQHF
TRBV5-1,TRBJ2-3,CASSLVGPDTDTQYF
TRBV20-1,TRBJ2-3,CSARGSIAGTQYF
TRBV9,TRBJ2-5,CASGSRETQYF
TRBV6-5,TRBJ2-1,CASSFRSSGNTDEQFF
TRBV4-2,TRBJ2-1,CASSPLAGVGDRQFF
TRBV7-8,TRBJ2-2,CASSFAGIDTGELFF
TRBV12-3/TRBV12-4,TRBJ2-1,CASQGASGYNEQFF